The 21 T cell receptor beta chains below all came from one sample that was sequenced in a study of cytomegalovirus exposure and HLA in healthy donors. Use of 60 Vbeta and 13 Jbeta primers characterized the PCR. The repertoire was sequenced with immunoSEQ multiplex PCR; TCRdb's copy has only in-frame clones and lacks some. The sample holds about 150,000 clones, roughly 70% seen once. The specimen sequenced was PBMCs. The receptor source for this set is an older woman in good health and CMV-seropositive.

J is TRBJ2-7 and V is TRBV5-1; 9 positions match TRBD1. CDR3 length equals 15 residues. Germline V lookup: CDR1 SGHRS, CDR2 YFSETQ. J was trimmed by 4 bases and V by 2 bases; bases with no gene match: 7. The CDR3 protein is CASSFSGTGSYEQYF. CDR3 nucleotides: TGCGCCAGCAGCTTTTCCGGGACAGGGTCATACGAGCAGTACTTC.

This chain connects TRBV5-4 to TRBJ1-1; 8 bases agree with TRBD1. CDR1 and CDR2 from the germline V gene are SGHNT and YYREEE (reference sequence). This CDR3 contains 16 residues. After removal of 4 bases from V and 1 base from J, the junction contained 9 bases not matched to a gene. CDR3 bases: TGTGCCAGCAGCCCCCGGGCAGGGGGCGCGAACACTGAAGCTTTCTTT. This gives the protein CASSPRAGGANTEAFF.

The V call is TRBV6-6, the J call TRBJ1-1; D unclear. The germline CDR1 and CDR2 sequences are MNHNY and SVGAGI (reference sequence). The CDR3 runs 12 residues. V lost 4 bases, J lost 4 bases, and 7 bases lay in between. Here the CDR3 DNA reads TGTGCCAGCAGTTCGCGAGGCACTGAAGCTTTCTTT. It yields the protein CASSSRGTEAFF.

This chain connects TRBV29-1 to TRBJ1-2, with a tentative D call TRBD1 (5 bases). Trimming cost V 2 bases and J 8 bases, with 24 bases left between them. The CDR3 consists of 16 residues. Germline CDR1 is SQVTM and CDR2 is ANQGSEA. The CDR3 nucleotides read TGCAGCGTTGAATCGGGGGGGGTAGGAGGAACCGGAGGCTACACCTTC. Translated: CSVESGGVGGTGGYTF.

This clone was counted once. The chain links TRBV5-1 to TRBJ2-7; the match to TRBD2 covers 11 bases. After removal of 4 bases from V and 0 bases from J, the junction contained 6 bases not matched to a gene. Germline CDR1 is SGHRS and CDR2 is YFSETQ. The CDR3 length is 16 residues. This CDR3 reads CASSTGTSGSSYEQYF. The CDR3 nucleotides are TGCGCCAGCAGCACCGGTACTAGCGGGAGCTCCTACGAGCAGTACTTC.

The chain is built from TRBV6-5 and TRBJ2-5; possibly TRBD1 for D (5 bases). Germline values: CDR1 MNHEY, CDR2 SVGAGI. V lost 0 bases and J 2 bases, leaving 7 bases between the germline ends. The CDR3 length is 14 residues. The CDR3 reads CASSYSDMQETQYF. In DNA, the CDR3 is TGTGCCAGCAGTTACTCGGACATGCAAGAGACCCAGTACTTC.

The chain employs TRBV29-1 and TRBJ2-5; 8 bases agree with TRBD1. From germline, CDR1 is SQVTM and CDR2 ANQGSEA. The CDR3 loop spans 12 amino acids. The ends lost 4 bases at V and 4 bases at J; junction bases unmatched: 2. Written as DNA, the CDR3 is TGCAGCGTTGGGACAGGGCTAGAGACCCAGTACTTC. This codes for CSVGTGLETQYF.

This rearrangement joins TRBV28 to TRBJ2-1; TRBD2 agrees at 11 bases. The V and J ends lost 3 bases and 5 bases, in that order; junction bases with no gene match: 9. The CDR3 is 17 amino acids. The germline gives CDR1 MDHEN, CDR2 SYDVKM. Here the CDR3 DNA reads TGTGCCAGCAGTTTGGTACTAGCGGGGGACCTAAACAATGAGCAGTTCTTC. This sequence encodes CASSLVLAGDLNNEQFF. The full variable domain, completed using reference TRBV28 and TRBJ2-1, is DVKVTQSSRYLVKRTGEKVFLECVQDMDHENMFWYRQDPGLGLRLIYFSYDVKMKEKGDIPEGYSVSREKKERFSLILESASTNQTSMYLCASSLVLAGDLNNEQFFGPGTRLTVL.

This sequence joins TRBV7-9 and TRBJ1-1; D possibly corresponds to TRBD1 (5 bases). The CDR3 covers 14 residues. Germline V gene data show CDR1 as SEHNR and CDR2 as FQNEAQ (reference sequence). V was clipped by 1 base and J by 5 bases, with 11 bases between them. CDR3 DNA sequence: TGTGCCAGCAGCTTAGAAGGGGCGCGAACTGAAGCTTTCTTT. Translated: CASSLEGARTEAFF.

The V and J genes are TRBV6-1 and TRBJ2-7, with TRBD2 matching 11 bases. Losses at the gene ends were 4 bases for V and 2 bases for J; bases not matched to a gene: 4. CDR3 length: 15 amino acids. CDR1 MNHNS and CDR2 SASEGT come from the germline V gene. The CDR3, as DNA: TGTGCCAGCAGTGGGACTAGCGGGTTTACCTACGAGCAGTACTTC. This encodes CASSGTSGFTYEQYF.

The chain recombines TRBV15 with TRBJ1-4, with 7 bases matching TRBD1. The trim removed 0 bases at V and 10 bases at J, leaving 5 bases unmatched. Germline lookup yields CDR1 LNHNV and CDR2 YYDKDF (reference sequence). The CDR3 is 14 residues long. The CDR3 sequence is CATSRDVDRAKLFF. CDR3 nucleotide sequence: TGTGCCACCAGCAGAGACGTTGACAGGGCAAAACTGTTTTTT. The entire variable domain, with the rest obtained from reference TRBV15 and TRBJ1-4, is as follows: DAMVIQNPRYQVTQFGKPVTLSCSQTLNHNVMYWYQQKSSQAPKLLFHYYDKDFNNEADTPDNFQSRRPNTSFCFLDIRSPGLGDTAMYLCATSRDVDRAKLFFGSGTQLSVL.

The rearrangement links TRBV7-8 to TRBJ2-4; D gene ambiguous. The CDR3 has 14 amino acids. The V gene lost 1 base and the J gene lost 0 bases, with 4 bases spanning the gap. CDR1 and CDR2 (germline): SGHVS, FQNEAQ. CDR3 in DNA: TGTGCCAGCAGCTTAGGTATAGCCAAAAACATTCAGTACTTC. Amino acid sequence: CASSLGIAKNIQYF. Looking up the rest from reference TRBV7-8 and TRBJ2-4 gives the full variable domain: GAGVSQSPRYKVAKRGQDVALRCDPISGHVSLFWYQQALGQGPEFLTYFQNEAQLDKSGLPSDRFFAERPEGSVSTLKIQRTQQEDSAVYLCASSLGIAKNIQYFGAGTRLSVL.

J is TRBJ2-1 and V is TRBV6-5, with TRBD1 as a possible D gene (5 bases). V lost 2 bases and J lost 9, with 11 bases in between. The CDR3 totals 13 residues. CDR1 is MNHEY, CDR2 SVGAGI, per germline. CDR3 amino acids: CASSYAGLGEQFF. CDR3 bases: TGTGCCAGCAGTTACGCAGGGTTGGGTGAGCAGTTCTTC.

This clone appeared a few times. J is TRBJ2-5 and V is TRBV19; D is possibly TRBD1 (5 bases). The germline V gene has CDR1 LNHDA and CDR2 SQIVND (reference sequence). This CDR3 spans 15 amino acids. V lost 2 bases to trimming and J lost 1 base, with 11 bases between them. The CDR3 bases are TGTGCCAGTAGTATATCCTCGCAGGGCCAAGAGACCCAGTACTTC. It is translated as CASSISSQGQETQYF.

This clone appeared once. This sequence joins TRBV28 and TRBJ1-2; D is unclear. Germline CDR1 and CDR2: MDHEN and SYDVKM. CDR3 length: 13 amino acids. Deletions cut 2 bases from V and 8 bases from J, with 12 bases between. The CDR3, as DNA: TGTGCCAGCAGTTTAGGGCAATGGTCGGGCTACACCTTC. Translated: CASSLGQWSGYTF.

CDR3 in DNA: TGTGCCAGCAGTGAGGCGGGACCGTTGACTGAAGCTTTCTTT. Protein sequence: CASSEAGPLTEAFF. This chain joins TRBV25-1 and TRBJ1-1; D perhaps matches TRBD1 (5 bases). Germline V gives CDR1 MGHDK, CDR2 SYGVNS. Trimming took off 3 bases at V and 5 bases at J, with 13 bases between the two ends. This CDR3 has 14 amino acids.

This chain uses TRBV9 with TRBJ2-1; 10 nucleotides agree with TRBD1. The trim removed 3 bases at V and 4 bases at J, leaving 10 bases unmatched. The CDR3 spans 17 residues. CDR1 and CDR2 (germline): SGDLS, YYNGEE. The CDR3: CASSAQSGQGSYNEQFF. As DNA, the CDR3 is TGTGCCAGCAGCGCTCAATCGGGACAGGGGTCGTACAATGAGCAGTTCTTC.

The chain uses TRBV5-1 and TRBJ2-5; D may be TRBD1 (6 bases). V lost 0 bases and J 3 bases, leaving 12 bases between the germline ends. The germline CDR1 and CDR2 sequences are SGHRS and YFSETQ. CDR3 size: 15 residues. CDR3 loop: CASSLAVGAEETQYF. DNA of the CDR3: TGCGCCAGCAGCTTGGCCGTGGGGGCCGAAGAGACCCAGTACTTC.

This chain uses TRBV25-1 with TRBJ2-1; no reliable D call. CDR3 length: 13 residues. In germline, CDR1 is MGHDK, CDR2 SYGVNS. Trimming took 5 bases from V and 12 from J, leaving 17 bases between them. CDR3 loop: CASSPLTASGQFF. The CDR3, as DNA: TGTGCCAGCAGTCCCCTTACCGCATCAGGGCAGTTCTTC.

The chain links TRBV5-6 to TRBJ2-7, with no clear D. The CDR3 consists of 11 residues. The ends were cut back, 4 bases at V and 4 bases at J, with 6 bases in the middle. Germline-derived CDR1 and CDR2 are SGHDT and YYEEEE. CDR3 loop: CASSITYEQYF. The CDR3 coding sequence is TGTGCCAGCAGCATAACTTACGAGCAGTACTTC.

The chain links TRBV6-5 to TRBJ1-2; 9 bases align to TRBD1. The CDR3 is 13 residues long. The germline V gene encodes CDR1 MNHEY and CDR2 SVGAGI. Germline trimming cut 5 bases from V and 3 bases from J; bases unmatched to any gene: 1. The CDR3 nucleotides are TGTGCCAGCAGTACAGGGGGCTACTATGGCTACACCTTC. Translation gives CASSTGGYYGYTF.